The rows below give T cell receptor beta chains drawn from one sample of a study of blood T cell repertoires in COVID-19. Some clones are missing from TCRdb's copy, which holds only in-frame ones; the method was immunoSEQ multiplex PCR. The sample holds 70,000 to 95,000 clones, around 89% seen once. Input material: peripheral blood. These TCRs come from a man aged 50 to 60 with COVID-19, enrolled during active disease. Both conserved end residues are part of each CDR3. The D gene is left open where the match is weak. Some rows have no size entry. The others give once, few or many, or a class for an expanded clone.

size,D,V,J,DNA,CDR3
NA,TRBD1,TRBV6-5,TRBJ1-5,TGTGCCAGCTGCTTTAGACAGGGGATGGATCAGCCCCAGCATTTT,CASCFRQGMDQPQHF
NA,NA,TRBV19,TRBJ1-1,TGTGCCAGTAGTATAGGTGCAGGAACGAACACTGAAGCTTTCTTT,CASSIGAGTNTEAFF
NA,NA,TRBV3-1/TRBV3-2,TRBJ2-1,TGTGCCAGCAGCCAAGAGTGGGAGCCCCCCTACAATGAGCAGTTCTTC,CASSQEWEPPYNEQFF
NA,NA,TRBV10-3,TRBJ2-7,TGTGCCATCAGTGAGCCGGGACAAGCCTACGAGCAGTACTTC,CAISEPGQAYEQYF
NA,NA,TRBV5-4,TRBJ1-2,TGTGCCAGCAGCTTACCCGAACAGGGTTTAGGTGGCTACACCTTC,CASSLPEQGLGGYTF
NA,TRBD1,TRBV9,TRBJ2-7,TGTGCCAGCAGCGTAGGTACAGGGGCAACCTACGAGCAGTACTTC,CASSVGTGATYEQYF
NA,TRBD2,TRBV9,TRBJ2-2,TGTGCCAGCAGCGTAGATCCGGGGGGAAACACCGGGGAGCTGTTTTTT,CASSVDPGGNTGELFF
few,NA,TRBV7-9,TRBJ2-1,TGTGCCAGCAGCTTCGACTACTTTGAGCAGTTCTTC,CASSFDYFEQFF
NA,TRBD1,TRBV5-1,TRBJ2-1,TGCGCCAGCAGCTGGGACAGGGCAGACAATGAGCAGTTCTTC,CASSWDRADNEQFF
NA,NA,TRBV7-2,TRBJ1-6,TGTGCCAGCAGCTTATTAGGGGCAGATAATTCACCCCTCCACTTT,CASSLLGADNSPLHF